This T cell receptor (beta chain) originates from a study of blood T cell repertoires in COVID-19. Study at large: PBMCs, B-cell-depleted T cells, or T cells were the source of the cDNA or gDNA that made up the material.

The count of this clone is one. Germline V gene data show CDR1 as LNHNV and CDR2 as YYDKDF (reference sequence). The CDR3 is made up of 15 amino acids. The V gene lost 0 bases and the J gene lost 1 base, with 10 bases spanning the gap. Some clones are missing from TCRdb's copy, which holds only in-frame ones; the method was immunoSEQ multiplex PCR. There are about 94,000 clones in the sample; 75% to 90% occur only once, and around a fifth lies in the top ten. What was sequenced was peripheral blood. The V call is TRBV15, the J call TRBJ2-7; tentative D call: TRBD1 (6 bases). This clonotype was sampled from a human donor in a cohort sampled during active COVID-19. The DNA of the CDR3 is TGTGCCACCAGCAGAGAACAGGGCCCTTCCTACGAGCAGTACTTC. Its protein product is CATSREQGPSYEQYF.